What follows are 29 T cell receptor beta chains derived from one specimen sequenced in a study of blood T cell repertoires in COVID-19. TCRdb's table, derived via immunoSEQ multiplex PCR, lists solely in-frame clones and lacks some. The data hold roughly 260,000 clones, with roughly 87% observed a single time. Sequenced sample: peripheral blood. The receptors stem from a woman between 45 and 60 years old who had recovered from COVID-19.

This chain uses TRBV2 with TRBJ1-1; D remains ambiguous. CDR3 length: 12 amino acids. CDR1 is SNHLY, CDR2 FYNNEI, per germline. V lost 8 bases, J lost 3 bases, and 10 bases lay in between. In nucleotides, the CDR3 is TGTGCCAGCGAGGACGGGGACACTGAAGCTTTCTTT. It yields the protein CASEDGDTEAFF.

The chain carries TRBV14 and TRBJ1-2; D perhaps matches TRBD1 (5 bases). The CDR3 is 13 residues long. Trimming stripped 3 bases from V and 5 bases from J, with 10 bases between. The germline V gene encodes CDR1 SGHDN and CDR2 FVKESK. The CDR3 coding sequence is TGTGCCAGCAGCCACAACTCAGGGTATGGCTACACCTTC. Translated: CASSHNSGYGYTF. The full variable domain, completed using reference TRBV14 and TRBJ1-2, is EAGVTQFPSHSVIEKGQTVTLRCDPISGHDNLYWYRRVMGKEIKFLLHFVKESKQDESGMPNNRFLAERTGGTYSTLKVQPAELEDSGVYFCASSHNSGYGYTFGSGTRLTVV.

V gene TRBV2 combines with J gene TRBJ2-1; perhaps TRBD2 as D (5 bases). The germline V gene has CDR1 SNHLY and CDR2 FYNNEI. V lost 5 bases and J lost 8, with 7 bases in between. This CDR3 spans 11 amino acids. Here the CDR3 DNA reads TGTGCCAGCAGTCTACTAGATGAGCAGTTCTTC. Translating it yields CASSLLDEQFF.

The V and J genes are TRBV3-1 (or the pseudogene TRBV3-2) and TRBJ2-5; the D gene is possibly TRBD2 (5 bases). From germline, CDR1 is LGHDT and CDR2 YNNKEL (reference sequence). The CDR3 totals 13 residues. V dropped 4 bases and J dropped 1 base, with 7 bases sitting between them. As DNA, the CDR3 is TGTGCCAGCAGCCGAGGGCCCCAAGAGACCCAGTACTTC. Protein sequence: CASSRGPQETQYF.

V is TRBV7-6 and J is TRBJ1-2, with D hard to call. Deletions cut 1 base from V and 8 bases from J, with 20 bases between. In germline, CDR1 is SGHVS, CDR2 FNYEAQ. This CDR3 is 16 amino acids long. The CDR3 sequence is CASSLGSLLGSGGYTF. The DNA for the CDR3 is TGTGCCAGCAGCTTAGGTTCTTTACTCGGCAGCGGAGGCTACACCTTC.

The rearrangement joins TRBV29-1 to TRBJ2-7, with 13 bases fitting TRBD2. The CDR3 runs 16 residues. V lost 4 bases to trimming and J lost 3 bases; unmatched junction nucleotides: 9. Germline V gene sequence: CDR1 SQVTM, CDR2 ANQGSEA. The CDR3 loop reads CSVAVGGTSGVYEQYF. The CDR3 DNA reads TGCAGCGTTGCAGTAGGTGGGACTAGCGGGGTCTACGAGCAGTACTTC.

Here the CDR3 DNA reads TGTGCCAGCAGCGCACGCGATGGGACAGCCGGGAAAGCTTTCTTT. Residues: CASSARDGTAGKAFF. V gene TRBV6-2 or TRBV6-3 combines with J gene TRBJ1-1; 7 bases are a match to TRBD1. The CDR3 has 15 residues. Germline lookup yields CDR1 MNHEY and CDR2 SVGEGT. V shed 6 bases, J shed 9 bases, and the junction held 16 bases outside the gene matches.

The chain employs TRBV14 and TRBJ1-1; D ambiguous. Germline V gives CDR1 SGHDN, CDR2 FVKESK. CDR3 size: 14 residues. The germline V and J ends were trimmed by 1 base and 5 bases, with 11 bases remaining between them. This CDR3 reads CASSQVRGKTEAFF. CDR3 sequence (DNA): TGTGCCAGCAGCCAAGTCAGAGGGAAGACTGAAGCTTTCTTT.

The V gene is TRBV7-2, the J gene TRBJ1-2; D possibly corresponds to TRBD1 (5 bases). This CDR3 has 13 amino acids. Trimming left V 1 base short and J 6 bases short, with 9 bases between. Per the germline V gene, CDR1 is SGHTA and CDR2 is FQGNSA. CDR3 region: CASSLVRVDGYTF. Written as DNA, the CDR3 is TGTGCCAGCAGCTTAGTCAGGGTGGATGGCTACACCTTC. Drawing the rest from reference TRBV7-2 and TRBJ1-2, the complete variable domain is GAGVSQSPSNKVTEKGKDVELRCDPISGHTALYWYRQSLGQGLEFLIYFQGNSAPDKSGLPSDRFSAERTGGSVSTLTIQRTQQEDSAVYLCASSLVRVDGYTFGSGTRLTVV.

This clone was found once. The rearrangement uses TRBV28 and TRBJ2-7, with 9 bases matching TRBD1. Per the germline V gene, CDR1 is MDHEN and CDR2 is SYDVKM. There are 13 residues in the CDR3. V lost 5 bases, J lost 4 bases, and 3 bases stayed unmatched. CDR3 loop: CASSGQGQYEQYF. The CDR3 DNA follows: TGTGCCAGCAGTGGACAGGGGCAGTACGAGCAGTACTTC.

The rearrangement links TRBV4-2 to TRBJ2-7, with 9 bases identical to TRBD2. There are 18 residues in the CDR3. J lost 3 bases, V lost 0 bases, and 12 bases had no gene match. Germline V gives CDR1 LGHNA, CDR2 YNFKEQ. This chain's CDR3 is CASSQDLFKGGRVYEQYF. The CDR3 nucleotides are TGTGCCAGCAGCCAAGATCTTTTTAAAGGCGGGAGGGTCTACGAGCAGTACTTC.

The chain employs TRBV9 and TRBJ1-2, with 8 bases lining up with TRBD1. The CDR3 loop spans 12 amino acids. V shed 2 bases, J shed 9 bases, and the junction held 3 bases outside the gene matches. Germline V CDR1 and CDR2: SGDLS, YYNGEE. The CDR3 region has the DNA TGTGCCAGCAGCGTCAGACAGGGGAGCTACACCTTC. Translating gives CASSVRQGSYTF.

V gene TRBV30 combines with J gene TRBJ1-6; 7 bases are a match to TRBD1. Germline CDR1 GTSNPN, CDR2 SVGIG (reference sequence). Losses at the gene ends were 0 bases for V and 7 bases for J; bases not matched to a gene: 6. This CDR3 has 15 amino acids. The CDR3 sequence is CAWSVWGTANSPLHF. CDR3 sequence (DNA): TGTGCCTGGAGTGTATGGGGGACAGCGAATTCACCCCTCCACTTT. Based on the CDR3 plus reference TRBV30 and TRBJ1-6, the full variable domain is SQTIHQWPATLVQPVGSPLSLECTVEGTSNPNLYWYRQAAGRGLQLLFYSVGIGQISSEVPQNLSASRPQDRQFILSSKKLLLSDSGFYLCAWSVWGTANSPLHFGNGTRLTVT.

CDR3 region: CASSLAGGFYEQYF. CDR3 bases: TGTGCCAGCAGCTTGGCGGGGGGTTTCTACGAGCAGTACTTC. The V and J genes are TRBV5-4 and TRBJ2-7; the match to TRBD2 covers 7 bases. Germline V gene data show CDR1 as SGHNT and CDR2 as YYREEE (reference sequence). This CDR3 comprises 14 residues. With V trimmed by 0 bases and J by 3 bases, 3 bases remained unmatched.

V gene TRBV18 combines with J gene TRBJ1-1; 7 nucleotides line up with TRBD1. The V gene end was trimmed by 5 bases and the J gene end by 0 bases; junction bases not matched to a gene: 6. CDR3 size: 15 residues. Germline V lookup: CDR1 KGHSH, CDR2 LQKENI. Here the CDR3 DNA reads TGTGCCAGCTCAGCGCAGGGGGTTATGAACACTGAAGCTTTCTTT. Encoded protein: CASSAQGVMNTEAFF.

The rearrangement uses TRBV7-9 and TRBJ2-7; 8 positions agree with TRBD2. J lost 6 bases, V lost 3 bases, and 10 bases had no gene match. Germline V CDR1 and CDR2: SEHNR, FQNEAQ (reference sequence). The CDR3 sequence is 15 residues long. For the CDR3, the DNA is TGTGCCAGCAGCTTCCCCACGGGGGGGGTAAGCGAGCAGTACTTC. Encoded protein: CASSFPTGGVSEQYF.

J is TRBJ1-1 and V is TRBV5-1, with D possibly being TRBD1 (5 bases). Trimming took off 1 base at V and 4 bases at J, with 11 bases between the two ends. Per the germline V gene, CDR1 is SGHRS and CDR2 is YFSETQ. This CDR3 comprises 14 residues. The CDR3 region has the DNA TGCGCCAGCAGCTTGTTCGGGGGTAGCACTGAAGCTTTCTTT. It translates to CASSLFGGSTEAFF.

The chain employs TRBV7-2 and TRBJ2-1; 9 nucleotides line up with TRBD1. The junction had 2 bases not matched to a gene; V was cut back by 5 bases and J by 6 bases. The CDR3 length is 13 residues. The germline V gene has CDR1 SGHTA and CDR2 FQGNSA. The CDR3 DNA reads as TGTGCCAGCAGCCAGACAGGGGGCAATGAGCAGTTCTTC. Translation gives CASSQTGGNEQFF. Full variable domain (remainder filled in from reference TRBV7-2 and TRBJ2-1): GAGVSQSPSNKVTEKGKDVELRCDPISGHTALYWYRQSLGQGLEFLIYFQGNSAPDKSGLPSDRFSAERTGGSVSTLTIQRTQQEDSAVYLCASSQTGGNEQFFGPGTRLTVL.

The chain is built from TRBV12-3 or TRBV12-4 and TRBJ2-7; D remains unclear. This CDR3 has 13 amino acids. The V gene lost 3 bases and the J gene lost 0 bases, with 6 bases spanning the gap. The CDR3 reads CASSLRYSYEQYF. CDR3 nucleotides: TGTGCCAGCAGTTTGCGGTACTCCTACGAGCAGTACTTC.

The V and J genes are TRBV28 and TRBJ1-3; D possibly corresponds to TRBD1 (5 bases). Germline V gene lookup returns CDR1 MDHEN and CDR2 SYDVKM. Trimming cost V 5 bases and J 8 bases, with 13 bases left between them. The CDR3 runs 13 residues. This CDR3 is CASSGAPVYTIYF. The CDR3 region has the DNA TGTGCCAGCAGTGGGGCCCCGGTATACACCATATATTTT. Filled out from reference TRBV28 and TRBJ1-3, the complete variable domain reads DVKVTQSSRYLVKRTGEKVFLECVQDMDHENMFWYRQDPGLGLRLIYFSYDVKMKEKGDIPEGYSVSREKKERFSLILESASTNQTSMYLCASSGAPVYTIYFGEGSWLTVV.

J is TRBJ1-5 and V is TRBV19; D is undetermined. This CDR3 is built from 15 residues. The germline gives CDR1 LNHDA, CDR2 SQIVND (reference sequence). V lost 3 bases, J lost 2 bases, and 11 bases lay in between. The CDR3 sequence: CASSILQHGNQPQHF. The CDR3 region has the DNA TGTGCCAGTAGTATTCTTCAACACGGCAATCAGCCCCAGCATTTT.

The genes are TRBV19 and TRBJ2-5, with 8 bases fitting TRBD1. Per the germline V gene, CDR1 is LNHDA and CDR2 is SQIVND (reference sequence). The CDR3 has 14 amino acids. J lost 6 bases, V lost 3 bases, and 6 bases had no gene match. The CDR3: CASSIGAGGKTQYF. The CDR3 coding sequence is TGTGCCAGTAGTATCGGGGCAGGGGGCAAGACCCAGTACTTC.

The gene calls are TRBV29-1 and TRBJ1-2; D gene unclear. From germline, CDR1 is SQVTM and CDR2 ANQGSEA. Trimming shortened V by 6 bases and J by 4 bases, and 6 bases separated the two germline ends. CDR3 size: 10 residues. For the CDR3, the DNA is TGCAGCGTCGAGGGCTATGGCTACACCTTC. Its protein is CSVEGYGYTF.

The genes are TRBV30 and TRBJ1-2; the match to TRBD1 covers 10 bases. The junction had 8 bases not matched to a gene; V was cut back by 3 bases and J by 4 bases. This CDR3 is 15 amino acids long. Germline-derived CDR1 and CDR2 are GTSNPN and SVGIG (reference sequence). The DNA of the CDR3 is TGTGCCTGGAGCGGGGACAGGGGCGTTAGCTATGGCTACACCTTC. Protein product: CAWSGDRGVSYGYTF.

The chain uses TRBV7-3 and TRBJ2-5; tentatively, D is TRBD2 (7 bases). The germline V gene encodes CDR1 SGHTA and CDR2 FQGTGA. Trimming cost V 7 bases and J 5 bases, with 20 bases left between them. The CDR3 extends over 15 amino acids. The CDR3 is CASTPSGGVGETQYF. In nucleotides, the CDR3 is TGTGCCAGCACCCCCTCGGGGGGCGTGGGGGAGACCCAGTACTTC.

The V and J genes are TRBV15 and TRBJ1-4, with D tentatively TRBD1 (6 bases). Germline V gene sequence: CDR1 LNHNV, CDR2 YYDKDF (reference sequence). Trimming took off 2 bases at V and 5 bases at J, with 15 bases between the two ends. This CDR3 is 16 amino acids long. CDR3 residues: CATSRSKQGTNEKLFF. The CDR3 DNA reads as TGTGCCACCAGCAGAAGCAAACAGGGTACCAATGAAAAACTGTTTTTT.

A remark on this clone: The CDR3 carries no conserved terminal phenylalanine or tryptophan, so it likely arises from a read error. No DNA is shown, since the ends of the CDR3 on it are uncertain; the CDR3 is the one TCRdb lists. The V gene is TRBV5-3, the J gene TRBJ1-2; the D call TRBD1 from the table was never checked on the DNA. TRBV5-3 is sorted into the ORF group, with uncertain function. The CDR3 sequence runs 10 residues, both termini included. CDR3 protein: CARSLIEDRV.

V gene TRBV30 combines with J gene TRBJ2-6; D may be TRBD1 (6 bases). Germline V gene lookup returns CDR1 GTSNPN and CDR2 SVGIG (reference sequence). The CDR3 has 14 residues. Trimming left V 2 bases short and J 3 bases short, with 8 bases between. The CDR3 DNA follows: TGTGCCTGGAGTTCAGGGGATGGGGCCAACGTCCTGACTTTC. Its protein product is CAWSSGDGANVLTF.

The rearrangement uses TRBV30 and TRBJ1-2; D call uncertain. The CDR3 is 12 amino acids. Germline V gene sequence: CDR1 GTSNPN, CDR2 SVGIG (reference sequence). V gave up 7 bases and J gave up 4 bases, with 13 bases separating them. CDR3: CASWPSGYGYTF. The CDR3 DNA is TGTGCCTCTTGGCCTTCGGGCTATGGCTACACCTTC.